One and the same sample provided the 29 T cell receptor beta chains below, sequenced in a study of beta chain features in type 1 diabetes. Study findings and constraints: Moderate yet significant TCRB CDR3 shortening was seen in Type 1 diabetes patients in all four CD4+ subsets.

The authors reverse transcribed all of the isolated RNA, so sequencing captured expressed TCRB transcripts. TCRdb's table, derived via immunoSEQ multiplex PCR, lists solely in-frame clones and lacks some. The table records over 200,000 clones, roughly a tenth of them present only once. Their specific antigens are unknown. What was sequenced was naive CD4+ T cells from blood. The receptors stem from a man aged 25 to 40 with type 1 diabetes.

The chain links TRBV2 to TRBJ2-3; 11 nucleotides agree with TRBD2. CDR3 size: 14 residues. V trimming: 6 bases; J trimming: 6 bases; junction bases outside the gene matches: 5. Looked up from germline, CDR1 is SNHLY and CDR2 is FYNNEI. The CDR3, as DNA: TGTGCCAGCAGCGTGACTAGCGGGACCGATACGCAGTATTTT. Its protein product is CASSVTSGTDTQYF.

This clone was counted only a few times. The chain combines TRBV19 with TRBJ2-4; 7 nucleotides match TRBD1. The CDR3 totals 14 residues. The V segment lost 3 bases and the J segment 9 bases; nucleotides outside the gene matches: 8. Germline V CDR1 and CDR2: LNHDA, SQIVND (reference sequence). In DNA form, the CDR3 reads TGTGCCAGTAGTATCGACGACAGGGTAGGCATTCAGTACTTC. It translates to CASSIDDRVGIQYF.

The rearrangement uses TRBV12-5 and TRBJ1-5; D unresolved. The V end was cut by 1 base, the J end by 9 bases, with 13 bases between. Germline CDR1 LGHNT, CDR2 FRNRAP. The CDR3 runs 14 residues. CDR3 protein: CASGLATYGVPQHF. In DNA, the CDR3 is TGTGCTAGTGGTTTGGCCACGTACGGTGTGCCCCAGCATTTT. Supplemented by reference TRBV12-5 and TRBJ1-5, the full variable domain reads DARVTQTPRHKVTEMGQEVTMRCQPILGHNTVFWYRQTMMQGLELLAYFRNRAPLDDSGMPKDRFSAEMPDATLATLKIQPSEPRDSAVYFCASGLATYGVPQHFGDGTRLSIL.

The rearrangement uses TRBV9 and TRBJ2-5; D may be TRBD2 (5 bases). This CDR3 region has 17 residues. V was cut by 0 bases and J by 2 bases, with 17 bases left in between. CDR1 is SGDLS and CDR2 is YYNGEE in the germline V gene. CDR3 DNA: TGTGCCAGCAGCGTAGCCCCGTTTGCGGGCCAGCAAGAGACCCAGTACTTC. Translating gives CASSVAPFAGQQETQYF.

This clone was counted only a few times. The chain couples TRBV5-1 to TRBJ2-1, with D maybe TRBD1 (6 bases). V was shortened by 0 bases and J by 9 bases, with 7 bases between the two germline ends. This CDR3 region has 12 residues. CDR1 and CDR2 (germline): SGHRS, YFSETQ. The CDR3 DNA follows: TGCGCCAGCAGCTTGGAGGGGGTTGAGCAGTTCTTC. This gives the protein CASSLEGVEQFF.

This clone was picked up a small number of times. This chain joins TRBV5-1 and TRBJ1-5; unclear D gene. This CDR3 contains 14 residues. Trimming stripped 4 bases from V and 6 bases from J, with 14 bases between. Germline CDR1 SGHRS, CDR2 YFSETQ. In DNA form, the CDR3 reads TGCGCCAGCAGCCCGGTCCGGGAGAGTCAGCCCCAGCATTTT. Amino acids: CASSPVRESQPQHF.

The rearrangement uses TRBV6-6 and TRBJ2-5; tentatively, D is TRBD1 (5 bases). The CDR3 extends over 14 amino acids. Germline V gives CDR1 MNHNY, CDR2 SVGAGI (reference sequence). Between the trimmed V and J ends, which lost 5 bases and 1 base, there was a span of 11 bases. The CDR3 bases are TGTGCCAGCAGTCTCCCTGGGGCCCAAGAGACCCAGTACTTC. Its translation: CASSLPGAQETQYF.

The DNA of the CDR3 is TGTGCCAGCAGCCTCCAGGGTCTAAGGGACAATGAGCAGTTCTTC. Protein sequence: CASSLQGLRDNEQFF. The chain has TRBV7-9 and TRBJ2-1; TRBD1 is a possible D gene (5 bases). V was pared by 5 bases and J by 5 bases, with 16 bases between. Germline CDR1 and CDR2: SEHNR and FQNEAQ (reference sequence). This CDR3 spans 15 amino acids.

The rearrangement uses TRBV7-9 and TRBJ2-6; TRBD1 aligns across 11 bases. J lost 0 bases, V lost 5 bases, and 6 bases had no gene match. The CDR3 spans 18 residues. Germline V gene lookup returns CDR1 SEHNR and CDR2 FQNEAQ (reference sequence). The CDR3 DNA is TGTGCCAGCAGCGTGGACAGGGGGCCGAGCTCTGGGGCCAACGTCCTGACTTTC. Protein sequence: CASSVDRGPSSGANVLTF.

V and J are TRBV7-9 and TRBJ2-7, with TRBD1 identical over 7 bases. The CDR3 loop spans 11 amino acids. The V gene end was trimmed by 6 bases and the J gene end by 7 bases; junction bases not matched to a gene: 3. Germline-derived CDR1 and CDR2 are SEHNR and FQNEAQ (reference sequence). CDR3 sequence: CASRGQSEQYF. The CDR3, as DNA: TGTGCCAGCAGGGGACAGTCGGAGCAGTACTTC.

CDR3 DNA: TGTGCCAGCAACCAGGGACACTCCTACGAGCAGTACTTC. It encodes CASNQGHSYEQYF. This chain connects TRBV6-1 to TRBJ2-7; D is possibly TRBD1 (6 bases). Germline CDR1 MNHNS, CDR2 SASEGT. This CDR3 is 13 amino acids long. Trimming took off 7 bases at V and 0 bases at J, with 10 bases between the two ends.

This rearrangement joins TRBV4-1 to TRBJ1-1; D is unclear. The CDR3 runs 14 residues. Germline CDR1 and CDR2: MGHRA and YSYEKL. The ends were cut back, 1 base at V and 3 bases at J, with 9 bases in the middle. As DNA, the CDR3 is TGCGCCAGCAGCCAAGTCTCACGGGACACTGAAGCTTTCTTT. This sequence encodes CASSQVSRDTEAFF.

This clone occurred a few times. J is TRBJ1-3 and V is TRBV2; a weak D match, TRBD1 (5 bases). There are 15 residues in the CDR3. Germline values: CDR1 SNHLY, CDR2 FYNNEI. Trimming removed 6 bases at V and 0 bases at J, with 12 bases between. CDR3 bases: TGTGCCAGCAGCCCGGGACTGAACTCTGGAAACACCATATATTTT. Protein: CASSPGLNSGNTIYF.

This clone was detected only a few times. V and J are TRBV28 and TRBJ1-1, with D perhaps TRBD1 (6 bases). The CDR3 has 12 amino acids. Germline CDR1 and CDR2: MDHEN and SYDVKM. V dropped 11 bases and J dropped 4 bases, with 14 bases sitting between them. CDR3 residues: CAAYLRGTEAFF. The CDR3 DNA is TGTGCCGCTTACCTCAGGGGCACTGAAGCTTTCTTT.

The V gene is TRBV9, the J gene TRBJ1-6, with a tentative D call TRBD1 (5 bases). This CDR3 is 14 amino acids long. V lost 3 bases and J lost 6, with 10 bases in between. The germline V gene encodes CDR1 SGDLS and CDR2 YYNGEE. The CDR3 coding sequence is TGTGCCAGCAGCGCTACAGGTCTTAATTCACCCCTCCACTTT. Amino acid sequence: CASSATGLNSPLHF.

V gene TRBV27 combines with J gene TRBJ1-6; D ambiguous. Germline CDR1 and CDR2: MNHEY and SMNVEV (reference sequence). Trimming left V 2 bases short and J 5 bases short, with 10 bases between. CDR3 length: 15 residues. In DNA, the CDR3 is TGTGCCAGCAGTTTAGAACGACACAATAATTCACCCCTCCACTTT. It yields the protein CASSLERHNNSPLHF.

This chain connects TRBV2 to TRBJ2-7, with TRBD1 identical over 8 bases. This CDR3 spans 13 amino acids. Germline V gene data show CDR1 as SNHLY and CDR2 as FYNNEI. The V and J ends lost 4 bases and 5 bases, in that order; junction bases with no gene match: 4. Here the CDR3 reads CASSAPGGDEQYF. DNA for the CDR3: TGTGCCAGCAGTGCCCCAGGGGGCGACGAGCAGTACTTC.

The V gene is TRBV7-9, the J gene TRBJ2-5, with a possible D match to TRBD2 (6 bases). The V end was cut by 1 base, the J end by 4 bases, with 7 bases between. This CDR3 has 13 amino acids. Germline CDR1 and CDR2: SEHNR and FQNEAQ (reference sequence). The CDR3 nucleotides read TGTGCCAGCAGCTTAGACGGGGGAGAGACCCAGTACTTC. This gives the protein CASSLDGGETQYF.

In its sample, this clone was seen a few times. The rearrangement uses TRBV19 and TRBJ2-2; D call uncertain. The V end was cut by 6 bases, the J end by 6 bases, with 8 bases between. CDR1 is LNHDA, CDR2 SQIVND, per germline (reference sequence). CDR3 length: 12 amino acids. Written as DNA, the CDR3 is TGTGCCAGTAGGGTGGGCGCCGGGGAGCTGTTTTTT. Translation: CASRVGAGELFF.

This rearrangement joins TRBV13 to TRBJ1-6; D unresolved. In germline, CDR1 is PRHDT, CDR2 FYEKMQ (reference sequence). The V gene lost 5 bases and the J gene lost 7 bases, with 9 bases spanning the gap. This CDR3 has 13 amino acids. The CDR3 loop reads CASSIDQNSPLHF. CDR3 DNA sequence: TGTGCCAGCAGCATCGATCAGAATTCACCCCTCCACTTT.

This clone was picked up a small number of times. This sample also contains other DNA sequences that code for the same CDR3. The rearrangement uses TRBV5-1 and TRBJ1-1, with 7 bases fitting TRBD1. The germline gives CDR1 SGHRS, CDR2 YFSETQ. CDR3 length: 14 amino acids. Trimming at V came to 4 bases and at J to 4 bases, leaving 7 bases not matched to a gene. CDR3 sequence reads: CASSPGQLSTEAFF. DNA for the CDR3: TGCGCCAGCAGCCCGGGACAGTTGAGCACTGAAGCTTTCTTT. Combining the CDR3 with reference TRBV5-1 and TRBJ1-1 gives the whole variable domain KAGVTQTPRYLIKTRGQQVTLSCSPISGHRSVSWYQQTPGQGLQFLFEYFSETQRNKGNFPGRFSGRQFSNSRSEMNVSTLELGDSALYLCASSPGQLSTEAFFGQGTRLTVV.

There are a few counts of this clone. The chain carries TRBV5-1 and TRBJ2-7, with a possible D match to TRBD2 (6 bases). Germline CDR1 reads SGHRS; CDR2 reads YFSETQ. The ends were cut back, 5 bases at V and 5 bases at J, with 32 bases in the middle. The CDR3 has 19 residues. CDR3 amino acids: CASSSSPPQVGGIGHEQYF. CDR3 nucleotide sequence: TGCGCCAGCAGTTCGTCGCCTCCTCAGGTCGGAGGGATAGGCCACGAGCAGTACTTC.

This clone was recorded a few times. The rearrangement uses TRBV28 and TRBJ2-7; D is unclear. This CDR3 comprises 11 residues. Trimming stripped 6 bases from V and 0 bases from J, with 3 bases between. Germline CDR1 reads MDHEN; CDR2 reads SYDVKM. CDR3: CASSNSYEQYF. The CDR3 DNA is TGTGCCAGCAGCAACTCCTACGAGCAGTACTTC.

In its sample, this clone was seen a few times. The chain joins TRBV9 to TRBJ2-5, with D maybe TRBD1 (6 bases). This CDR3 contains 14 residues. The V end was cut by 4 bases, the J end by 4 bases, with 14 bases between. Germline CDR1 reads SGDLS; CDR2 reads YYNGEE. The CDR3: CASSQWDNPETQYF. Written as DNA, the CDR3 is TGTGCCAGCAGCCAATGGGACAATCCAGAGACCCAGTACTTC.

This sequence joins TRBV18 and TRBJ1-3; unclear D gene. The V and J ends lost 5 bases and 2 bases respectively, with 16 bases between them. The germline V gene encodes CDR1 KGHSH and CDR2 LQKENI. CDR3 length equals 16 residues. The CDR3 nucleotides are TGTGCCAGCTCATCCCAAGGCACTGCGGCTGGAAACACCATATATTTT. It translates to CASSSQGTAAGNTIYF.

This clone was seen more than once but under ten times. The chain combines TRBV28 with TRBJ2-3; TRBD2 might be the D (6 bases). Germline CDR1 reads MDHEN; CDR2 reads SYDVKM. V lost 2 bases and J lost 2, with 8 bases in between. The CDR3 is 14 residues long. The CDR3 bases are TGTGCCAGCAGTTTAGCGGGGTCCACAGATACGCAGTATTTT. It yields the protein CASSLAGSTDTQYF.

This clone was observed a single time. The chain recombines TRBV6-5 with TRBJ2-1, with D possibly being TRBD2 (6 bases). The CDR3 length is 12 residues. The germline V and J ends were trimmed by 5 bases and 15 bases, with 17 bases remaining between them. From germline, CDR1 is MNHEY and CDR2 SVGAGI. Here the CDR3 DNA reads TGTGCCAGCAGTCCACCGGGACTCCCATCGTTCTTC. Protein product: CASSPPGLPSFF.

This clone was counted between two and nine times. V gene TRBV7-2 combines with J gene TRBJ1-2; TRBD1 matches at 7 bases. V was pared by 5 bases and J by 2 bases, with 2 bases of the junction left unmatched. CDR3 length equals 13 residues. Germline V gives CDR1 SGHTA, CDR2 FQGNSA. The DNA of the CDR3 is TGTGCCAGCAGCACGGGACAGAACTATGGCTACACCTTC. Encoded protein: CASSTGQNYGYTF. Variable domain in full (rest from reference TRBV7-2 and TRBJ1-2): GAGVSQSPSNKVTEKGKDVELRCDPISGHTALYWYRQSLGQGLEFLIYFQGNSAPDKSGLPSDRFSAERTGGSVSTLTIQRTQQEDSAVYLCASSTGQNYGYTFGSGTRLTVV.

This clone showed up just a few times. This rearrangement joins TRBV5-1 to TRBJ2-7, with TRBD2 identical over 9 bases. Trimming removed 3 bases from V and 0 bases from J; junction bases left unmatched: 7. Germline values: CDR1 SGHRS, CDR2 YFSETQ. The CDR3 covers 16 residues. The CDR3 is CASSSNSGGSSYEQYF. CDR3 coding DNA: TGCGCCAGCAGCTCTAATAGCGGGGGAAGCTCCTACGAGCAGTACTTC. Looking up the rest from reference TRBV5-1 and TRBJ2-7 gives the full variable domain: KAGVTQTPRYLIKTRGQQVTLSCSPISGHRSVSWYQQTPGQGLQFLFEYFSETQRNKGNFPGRFSGRQFSNSRSEMNVSTLELGDSALYLCASSSNSGGSSYEQYFGPGTRLTVT.